This record covers a single TCR beta chain. The data are from a study of T cell responses to AZD1222 COVID-19 vaccine. Measured with immunoSEQ multiplex PCR; TCRdb has only the in-frame clones, and not every one. The sample carries about 150,000 clones, around 90% recorded once. From germline, CDR1 is LNHDA and CDR2 SQIVND (reference sequence). The CDR3 runs 16 residues. V shed 2 bases, J shed 4 bases, and the junction held 5 bases outside the gene matches. The clonotype comes from an adult in good health. The rearrangement uses TRBV19 and TRBJ1-2; 12 nucleotides agree with TRBD1. This specimen was peripheral blood, taken on day 0 of AZD1222 vaccination. In DNA form, the CDR3 reads TGTGCCAGTAGTATACTCGGGACAGGGGGCCGCTATGGCTACACCTTC. It encodes CASSILGTGGRYGYTF.